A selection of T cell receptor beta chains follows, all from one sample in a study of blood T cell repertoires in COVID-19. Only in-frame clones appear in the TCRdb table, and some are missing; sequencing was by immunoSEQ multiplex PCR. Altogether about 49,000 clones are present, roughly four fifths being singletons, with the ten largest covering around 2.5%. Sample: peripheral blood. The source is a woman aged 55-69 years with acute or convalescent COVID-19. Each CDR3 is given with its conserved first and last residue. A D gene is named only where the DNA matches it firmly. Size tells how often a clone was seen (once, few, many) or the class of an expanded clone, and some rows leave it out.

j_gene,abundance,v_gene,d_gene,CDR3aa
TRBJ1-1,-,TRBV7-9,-,CASSYQGGHTEAFF
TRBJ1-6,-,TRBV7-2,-,CASSLVGGRVNSPLHF
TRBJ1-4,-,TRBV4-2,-,CASSQVEAALTNEKLFF
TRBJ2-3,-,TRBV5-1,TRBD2,CASSLGGREDTQYF
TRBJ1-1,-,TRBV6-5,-,CASSSGARNTEAFF
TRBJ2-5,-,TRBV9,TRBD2,CASSSPEDGRASETQYF
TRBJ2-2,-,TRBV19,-,CASSLAGTGELFF
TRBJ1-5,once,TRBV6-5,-,CASRSGQLNQPQHF
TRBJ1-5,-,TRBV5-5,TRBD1,CASSLVTGSNQPQHF
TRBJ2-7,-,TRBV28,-,CASSSRYEQYF
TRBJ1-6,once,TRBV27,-,CASSAIARGRVNSPLHF
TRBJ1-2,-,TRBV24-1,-,CATSESSRAGYTF
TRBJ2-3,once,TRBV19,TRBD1,CASSIGGTTGSDTQYF